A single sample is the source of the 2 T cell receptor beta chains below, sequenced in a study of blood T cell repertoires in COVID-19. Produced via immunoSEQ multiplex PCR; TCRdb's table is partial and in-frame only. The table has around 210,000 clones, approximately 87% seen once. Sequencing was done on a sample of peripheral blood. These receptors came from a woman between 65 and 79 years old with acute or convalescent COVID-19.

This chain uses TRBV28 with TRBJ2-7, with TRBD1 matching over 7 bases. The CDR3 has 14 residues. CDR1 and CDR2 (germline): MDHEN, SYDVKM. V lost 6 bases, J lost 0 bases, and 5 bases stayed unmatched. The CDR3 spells CASRLTGISYEQYF. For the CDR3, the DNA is TGTGCCAGCAGACTGACAGGGATCTCCTACGAGCAGTACTTC.

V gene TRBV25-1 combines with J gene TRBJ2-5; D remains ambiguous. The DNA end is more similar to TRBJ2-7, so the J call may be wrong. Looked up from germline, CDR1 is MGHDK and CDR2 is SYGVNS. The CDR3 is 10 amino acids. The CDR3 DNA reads TGTGCCAGCTTCCACCACGAGCAGTACTTC. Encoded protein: CASFHHEQYF.